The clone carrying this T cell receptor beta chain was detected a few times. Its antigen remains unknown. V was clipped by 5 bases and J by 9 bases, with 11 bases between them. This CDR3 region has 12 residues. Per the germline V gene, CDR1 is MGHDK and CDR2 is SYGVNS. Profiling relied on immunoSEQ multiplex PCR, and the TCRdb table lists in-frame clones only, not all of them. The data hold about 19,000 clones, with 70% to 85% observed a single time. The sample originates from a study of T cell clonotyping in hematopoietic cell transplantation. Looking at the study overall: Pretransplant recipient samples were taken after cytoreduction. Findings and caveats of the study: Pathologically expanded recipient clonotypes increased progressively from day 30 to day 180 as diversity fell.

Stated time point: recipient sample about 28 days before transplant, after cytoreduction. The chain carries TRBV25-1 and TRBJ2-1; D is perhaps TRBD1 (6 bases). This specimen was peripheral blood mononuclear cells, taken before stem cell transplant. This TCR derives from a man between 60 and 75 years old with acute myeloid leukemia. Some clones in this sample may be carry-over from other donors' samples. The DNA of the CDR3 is TGTGCCAGCAGTACCACAGGGCCTGAGCAGTTCTTC. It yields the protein CASSTTGPEQFF.